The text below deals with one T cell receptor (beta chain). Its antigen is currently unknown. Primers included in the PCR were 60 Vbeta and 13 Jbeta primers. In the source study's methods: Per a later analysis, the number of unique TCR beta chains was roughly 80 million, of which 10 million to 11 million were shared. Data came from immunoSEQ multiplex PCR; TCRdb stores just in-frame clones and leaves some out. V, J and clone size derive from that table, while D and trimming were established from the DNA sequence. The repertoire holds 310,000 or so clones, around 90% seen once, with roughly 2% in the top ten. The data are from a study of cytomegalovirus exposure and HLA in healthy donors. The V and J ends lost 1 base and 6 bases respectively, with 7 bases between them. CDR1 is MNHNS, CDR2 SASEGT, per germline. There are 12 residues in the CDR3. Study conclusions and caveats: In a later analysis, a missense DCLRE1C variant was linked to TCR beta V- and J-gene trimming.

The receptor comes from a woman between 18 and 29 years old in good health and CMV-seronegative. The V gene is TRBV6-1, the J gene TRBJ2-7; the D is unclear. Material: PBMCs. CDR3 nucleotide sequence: TGTGCCAGCAGTGAAGGAGCCCCCGAGCAGTACTTC. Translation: CASSEGAPEQYF.